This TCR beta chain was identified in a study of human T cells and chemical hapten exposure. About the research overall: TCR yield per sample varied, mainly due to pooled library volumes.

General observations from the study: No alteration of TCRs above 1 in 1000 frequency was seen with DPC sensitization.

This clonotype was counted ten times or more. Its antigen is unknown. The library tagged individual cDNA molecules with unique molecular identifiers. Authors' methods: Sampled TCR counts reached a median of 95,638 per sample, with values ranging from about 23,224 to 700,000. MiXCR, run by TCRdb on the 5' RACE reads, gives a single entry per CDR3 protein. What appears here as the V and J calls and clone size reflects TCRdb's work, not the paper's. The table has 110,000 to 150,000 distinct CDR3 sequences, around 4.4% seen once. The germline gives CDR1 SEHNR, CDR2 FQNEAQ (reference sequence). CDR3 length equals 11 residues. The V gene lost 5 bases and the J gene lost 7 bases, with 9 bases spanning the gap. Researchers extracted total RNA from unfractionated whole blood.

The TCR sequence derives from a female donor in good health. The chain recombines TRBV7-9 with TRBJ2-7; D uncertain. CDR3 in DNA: TGTGCCAGCAGCCTAAAGGAGGAGCAGTACTTC. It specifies CASSLKEEQYF.